The entry below describes one T cell receptor beta chain. The antigen remains undetermined. The second PCR ran 7 to 11 cycles with a sample-barcoded 5' primer and J-beta primers. TCRdb analysed the 5' RACE reads with MiXCR anew, one entry per CDR3 protein. Found here are 1.5 million to 2 million distinct CDR3 sequences, about two fifths of them singletons; the top ten hold more than 20%. This entry is derived from a study of blood T cells in healthy people across ages. Whole-study findings and limits: Long-lived donors had more naive CD4+ cells and higher diversity than aged donors.

Germline CDR1 MGHRA, CDR2 YSYEKL. The CDR3 is 13 residues long. V lost 3 bases to trimming and J lost 7 bases, with 9 bases between them. The J gene is TRBJ2-2, the V gene TRBV4-1, with D tentatively TRBD1 (5 bases). The TCR was taken from a human donor in good health. Sequenced input: blood. CDR3 amino acids: CASSHEGVGELFF. The CDR3, as DNA: TGCGCCAGCAGCCACGAAGGGGTCGGGGAGCTGTTTTTT.